The rows below give T cell receptor beta chains drawn from one sample of a study of T cell repertoires in cytomegalovirus infection. TCRdb redid the calling of the reads with MiXCR, one entry per CDR3 protein. This table holds some 150,000 distinct CDR3 sequences, roughly a quarter found once. The sample taken for sequencing was PBMCs. These receptors all come from a human donor in good health (CMV status not recorded). Some clones in this sample may be carry-over from other donors' samples. The CDR3 runs from the conserved cysteine through the conserved F or W. The size entry is marked missing in some rows and otherwise reads once, few, many or a size class.

CDR3: CASSDGTENSNQPQHF; V: TRBV2; size: NA; J: TRBJ1-5
CDR3: CASSLSLGTGDRGYGYTF; V: TRBV7-2; size: many; J: TRBJ1-2
CDR3: CASSFGQGPTDTQYF; V: TRBV11-2; size: many; J: TRBJ2-3
CDR3: CASTTGRPNPITSVVNSPLHF; V: TRBV27; size: many; J: TRBJ1-6
CDR3: CASSFTQGTDTQYF; V: TRBV28; size: many; J: TRBJ2-3
CDR3: CASSLDNRNIQYF; V: TRBV7-2; size: many; J: TRBJ2-4
CDR3: CATSRVGKETQYF; V: TRBV15; size: few; J: TRBJ2-5
CDR3: CSVGASGGSNEQFF; V: TRBV29-1; size: NA; J: TRBJ2-1
CDR3: CSARAGLGNTEAFF; V: TRBV20-1; size: NA; J: TRBJ1-1
CDR3: CASSAGTGGGSLYGYTF; V: TRBV7-9; size: few; J: TRBJ1-2
CDR3: CASSLEGGRAYEQYF; V: TRBV7-2; size: many; J: TRBJ2-7
CDR3: CASTGQKDSGANVLTF; V: TRBV28; size: few; J: TRBJ2-6
CDR3: CASSFHSSGRIRETQYF; V: TRBV7-2; size: medium-sized; J: TRBJ2-5
CDR3: CATSNGAGTGGREQYF; V: TRBV15; size: NA; J: TRBJ2-7
CDR3: CASSLGTSGVYEQYF; V: TRBV7-2; size: many; J: TRBJ2-7
CDR3: CASSFQRYNEQFF; V: TRBV7-6; size: many; J: TRBJ2-1
CDR3: CASSLDTSNQPQHF; V: TRBV7-9; size: few; J: TRBJ1-5
CDR3: CASSSNSGGARETQYF; V: TRBV28; size: few; J: TRBJ2-5
CDR3: CASSPPGQGEETQYF; V: TRBV18; size: NA; J: TRBJ2-5
CDR3: CASSPGRDEQFF; V: TRBV18; size: NA; J: TRBJ2-1
CDR3: CASSLNWGDTGELFF; V: TRBV28; size: NA; J: TRBJ2-2
CDR3: CAGNRPEDYTGELFF; V: TRBV7-9; size: many; J: TRBJ2-2
CDR3: CATSLGGRDGYTF; V: TRBV24-1; size: NA; J: TRBJ1-2
CDR3: CASTSTGHLITDTQYF; V: TRBV6-2/TRBV6-3; size: NA; J: TRBJ2-3
CDR3: CASSDGLANTGELFF; V: TRBV12-3/TRBV12-4; size: NA; J: TRBJ2-2
CDR3: CASSLSSAGTQYF; V: TRBV7-8; size: few; J: TRBJ2-5
CDR3: CASSDYGAGGPNEQFF; V: TRBV7-2; size: medium-sized; J: TRBJ2-1
CDR3: CASSTPQAGGKETQYF; V: TRBV6-6; size: NA; J: TRBJ2-5
CDR3: CSVAPGTGVHYTF; V: TRBV29-1; size: NA; J: TRBJ1-2
CDR3: CASSPRGSGANVLTF; V: TRBV6-2/TRBV6-3; size: NA; J: TRBJ2-6
CDR3: CASRSRPLSTDTQYF; V: TRBV7-3; size: many; J: TRBJ2-3
CDR3: CASSRDRETQYF; V: TRBV7-2; size: few; J: TRBJ2-5
CDR3: CASRPGASNQPQHF; V: TRBV7-2; size: few; J: TRBJ1-5
CDR3: CASSQGVLSYEQYF; V: TRBV4-3; size: NA; J: TRBJ2-7
CDR3: CSAEQGFTSNEKLFF; V: TRBV20-1; size: NA; J: TRBJ1-4
CDR3: CASSLLGSYEQYF; V: TRBV12-3/TRBV12-4; size: NA; J: TRBJ2-7
CDR3: CATSRDRSRELNQPQHF; V: TRBV15; size: few; J: TRBJ1-5
CDR3: CASSMGTGTFQEQYF; V: TRBV19; size: many; J: TRBJ2-7
CDR3: CASSSRTASTDTQYF; V: TRBV19; size: few; J: TRBJ2-3
CDR3: CASSLRGGQPQHF; V: TRBV12-3/TRBV12-4; size: NA; J: TRBJ1-5